These 19 T cell receptor beta chains originate from one sample sequenced in a study of blood T cell repertoires in COVID-19. Sequencing was performed with immunoSEQ multiplex PCR; in TCRdb, only in-frame clones are kept and a portion is missing. The sample comprises under 300,000 clones, around 87% of which are singletons, and roughly 2.5% rests with the top ten. The sequencing input was PBMCs or T cells enriched from blood (not recorded which). These receptors were collected from a woman between 18 and 29 years old who had recovered from COVID-19.

The genes are TRBV18 and TRBJ1-3; TRBD1 matches 9 bases. Trimming took 3 bases from V and 4 from J; bases not matched to a gene: 4. This CDR3 has 15 residues. Germline V gene sequence: CDR1 KGHSH, CDR2 LQKENI. This chain's CDR3 is CASSPPGTGGNTIYF. CDR3 coding DNA: TGTGCCAGCTCACCGCCCGGGACAGGGGGAAACACCATATATTTT.

The chain combines TRBV6-5 with TRBJ2-7; unclear D gene. This CDR3 has 11 residues. The germline CDR1 and CDR2 sequences are MNHEY and SVGAGI. The ends were cut back, 3 bases at V and 6 bases at J, with 6 bases in the middle. CDR3: CASSYLLEQYF. The CDR3 DNA sequence: TGTGCCAGCAGTTATCTTCTCGAGCAGTACTTC.

This chain connects TRBV12-5 to TRBJ1-1; 7 nucleotides match TRBD1. With V trimmed by 3 bases and J by 7 bases, 8 bases remained unmatched. The V gene's germline CDR1 is LGHNT and CDR2 FRNRAP. CDR3 length equals 14 residues. Here the CDR3 reads CASGLPRDSSEAFF. The DNA of the CDR3 is TGTGCTAGTGGTTTACCCCGGGACAGCAGTGAAGCTTTCTTT.

The chain uses TRBV29-1 and TRBJ1-1; D remains ambiguous. The germline V gene has CDR1 SQVTM and CDR2 ANQGSEA. Deletions cut 2 bases from V and 5 bases from J, with 6 bases between. This CDR3 is built from 11 residues. CDR3 sequence (DNA): TGCAGCGTTGAATTCGAGACTGAAGCTTTCTTT. Translation gives CSVEFETEAFF.

The chain is built from TRBV3-1 (or the pseudogene TRBV3-2) and TRBJ2-2, with D possibly TRBD2 on 5 matching bases. This CDR3 region has 15 residues. Germline assignment: CDR1 LGHDT and CDR2 YNNKEL (reference sequence). V dropped 3 bases and J dropped 7 bases, with 15 bases sitting between them. The CDR3 DNA follows: TGTGCCAGCAGCCACTCGCCTGAGGGTTACGGGGAGCTGTTTTTT. As protein: CASSHSPEGYGELFF.

The gene calls are TRBV9 and TRBJ2-3, with a tentative D call TRBD1 (5 bases). With 0 bases removed from V and 1 base from J, the gap between germline ends came to 12 bases. The CDR3 contains 16 residues. Germline CDR1 and CDR2: SGDLS and YYNGEE. This CDR3 reads CASSVGQGRGTDTQYF. The CDR3 DNA sequence: TGTGCCAGCAGCGTAGGGCAGGGTCGCGGCACAGATACGCAGTATTTT.

The chain links TRBV5-1 to TRBJ1-2; D perhaps matches TRBD1 (5 bases). There are 12 residues in the CDR3. The germline gives CDR1 SGHRS, CDR2 YFSETQ. V dropped 5 bases and J dropped 4 bases, with 9 bases sitting between them. The CDR3 DNA reads as TGCGCCAGCAGGCAGGGTACCTATGGCTACACCTTC. This gives the protein CASRQGTYGYTF. Variable domain in full (rest from reference TRBV5-1 and TRBJ1-2): KAGVTQTPRYLIKTRGQQVTLSCSPISGHRSVSWYQQTPGQGLQFLFEYFSETQRNKGNFPGRFSGRQFSNSRSEMNVSTLELGDSALYLCASRQGTYGYTFGSGTRLTVV.

The V call is TRBV3-1 (or the pseudogene TRBV3-2), the J call TRBJ1-4, with D maybe TRBD1 (6 bases). Germline V gene lookup returns CDR1 LGHDT and CDR2 YNNKEL (reference sequence). The CDR3 is 14 residues long. The V end was cut by 6 bases, the J end by 5 bases, with 13 bases between. The CDR3 DNA reads as TGTGCCAGCAGTCTTCGACAGGAGAATGAAAAACTGTTTTTT. This gives the protein CASSLRQENEKLFF.

The rearrangement links TRBV2 to TRBJ1-1; D may be TRBD1 (6 bases). CDR3 length: 13 amino acids. Trimming cost V 10 bases and J 5 bases, with 17 bases left between them. The germline CDR1 and CDR2 sequences are SNHLY and FYNNEI. For the CDR3, the DNA is TGTGCCACCCTGGGGGAAGGGGGTACTGAAGCTTTCTTT. Its protein is CATLGEGGTEAFF.

This clone occurred once. The chain has TRBV28 and TRBJ1-1; unclear D gene. Germline-derived CDR1 and CDR2 are MDHEN and SYDVKM. V was clipped by 4 bases and J by 4 bases, with 10 bases between them. The CDR3 covers 13 residues. The CDR3 nucleotides are TGTGCCAGCAGTTCGGTTCCGGTCACTGAAGCTTTCTTT. It specifies CASSSVPVTEAFF.

The chain has TRBV3-1 (or the pseudogene TRBV3-2) and TRBJ1-6; 8 bases line up with TRBD1. CDR1 and CDR2 from the germline V gene are LGHDT and YNNKEL (reference sequence). V gave up 5 bases and J gave up 0 bases; unmatched junction bases: 3. This CDR3 is 16 amino acids long. CDR3 sequence: CASSATGDSYNSPLHF. CDR3 nucleotides: TGTGCCAGCAGCGCGACAGGGGACTCCTATAATTCACCCCTCCACTTT.

V is TRBV7-9 and J is TRBJ2-5; 7 bases map to TRBD2. Germline V gives CDR1 SEHNR, CDR2 FQNEAQ (reference sequence). Trimming removed 5 bases from V and 1 base from J; junction bases left unmatched: 10. The CDR3 runs to 16 residues. The CDR3 region is CASSPGAGQSQETQYF. The DNA of the CDR3 is TGTGCCAGCAGCCCCGGAGCGGGGCAATCCCAAGAGACCCAGTACTTC.

CDR3 region: CASSSIQGVNQPQHF. The CDR3 DNA follows: TGTGCCAGCAGCAGTATACAGGGAGTCAATCAGCCCCAGCATTTT. The chain couples TRBV7-2 to TRBJ1-5; tentative D call: TRBD1 (6 bases). The CDR3 extends over 15 amino acids. V was trimmed by 5 bases and J by 3 bases, leaving 14 bases between them. The germline gives CDR1 SGHTA, CDR2 FQGNSA.

The chain is built from TRBV5-4 and TRBJ2-7, with a possible D match to TRBD2 (5 bases). Germline V lookup: CDR1 SGHNT, CDR2 YYREEE (reference sequence). The CDR3 sequence is 15 residues long. V dropped 0 bases and J dropped 4 bases, with 14 bases sitting between them. The CDR3 sequence is CASSLGLADDYEQYF. CDR3 coding DNA: TGTGCCAGCAGCTTGGGCCTAGCAGACGATTACGAGCAGTACTTC.

CDR3 protein: CATGGAVTGELFF. CDR3 bases: TGTGCCACCGGGGGGGCCGTCACCGGGGAGCTGTTTTTT. The rearrangement uses TRBV6-5 and TRBJ2-2; TRBD2 matches at 8 bases. V was clipped by 10 bases and J by 4 bases; unmatched bases: 5. This CDR3 has 13 amino acids. Germline assignment: CDR1 MNHEY and CDR2 SVGAGI.

The sample holds a few counts of this clone. This chain joins TRBV6-6 and TRBJ1-1; no firm D call. This CDR3 has 15 amino acids. Germline V lookup: CDR1 MNHNY, CDR2 SVGAGI (reference sequence). V shed 0 bases and J shed 2 bases, with 10 bases lying between them. The CDR3 DNA follows: TGTGCCAGCAGTTACTCGATTAGCGGTAACACTGAAGCTTTCTTT. This codes for CASSYSISGNTEAFF.

V is TRBV2 and J is TRBJ1-4, with 7 bases aligning to TRBD1. J was trimmed by 3 bases and V by 4 bases; bases with no gene match: 2. The CDR3 has 14 residues. CDR1 SNHLY and CDR2 FYNNEI come from the germline V gene. The CDR3 loop reads CASSGGQSNEKLFF. CDR3 DNA: TGTGCCAGCAGTGGGGGACAGTCTAATGAAAAACTGTTTTTT.

V is TRBV11-2 and J is TRBJ2-1; TRBD1 matches 8 bases. CDR3 length equals 16 residues. The ends lost 4 bases at V and 8 bases at J; junction bases unmatched: 13. Per germline, CDR1 SGHAT and CDR2 FQNNGV. This chain's CDR3 is CASSSLSRTGKDEQFF. The CDR3 DNA follows: TGTGCCAGCAGCTCACTATCTAGGACAGGGAAGGATGAGCAGTTCTTC.

The table lists this clone with a count of one. The V gene is TRBV11-2, the J gene TRBJ2-7, with a tentative D call TRBD2 (7 bases). Per the germline V gene, CDR1 is SGHAT and CDR2 is FQNNGV. V gave up 6 bases and J gave up 2 bases, with 17 bases separating them. CDR3 size: 15 residues. CDR3 nucleotide sequence: TGTGCCAGCAGGCCGGAGGGGGGGAGAACCTACGAGCAGTACTTC. Its translation is CASRPEGGRTYEQYF.